The entry below gives a single TCR beta chain sequence along with its context. These data belong to a study of control samples from healthy donors and cancer patients. The germline V gene has CDR1 LGHDT and CDR2 YNNKEL (reference sequence). J lost 10 bases, V lost 1 base, and 16 bases had no gene match. This CDR3 contains 17 residues. Sequencing used immunoSEQ multiplex PCR; TCRdb keeps in-frame clones, though not all of them. The sample includes about 220,000 clones, just under 95% of them seen just once. The sequenced material came from blood. This chain joins TRBV3-1 (or the pseudogene TRBV3-2) and TRBJ1-5; 7 bases agree with TRBD1. This clonotype originated in a man aged 45-60 years in good health. Here the CDR3 DNA reads TGTGCCAGCAGCCAAGCATCAAGGACAGGCGGTGACGGACCCCAGCATTTT. Residues: CASSQASRTGGDGPQHF.